Listed below are T cell receptor beta chains from one sample, sequenced in a study of blood T cell repertoires in COVID-19. The repertoire was sequenced with immunoSEQ multiplex PCR; TCRdb's copy has only in-frame clones and lacks some. The data show roughly 180,000 clones, with approximately 86% seen just once and around 7% held by the top ten. Sequenced sample: peripheral blood. These receptors all come from an elderly man with COVID-19, enrolled during active disease. CDR3s include the opening cysteine and the closing phenylalanine or tryptophan. The D gene is left open where the match is weak. The listing skips clone size in some rows; elsewhere it reads once, few, many or a size class.

d_gene: TRBD1
abundance: once
v_gene: TRBV19
j_gene: TRBJ1-5
CDR3aa: CASSMAGGSNQPQHF
CDR3nt: TGTGCCAGTAGTATGGCAGGGGGAAGCAATCAGCCCCAGCATTTT

d_gene: -
abundance: -
v_gene: TRBV5-6
j_gene: TRBJ1-1
CDR3aa: CASSLWRPDTEAFF
CDR3nt: TGTGCCAGCAGCTTGTGGCGGCCTGACACTGAAGCTTTCTTT

d_gene: TRBD2
abundance: -
v_gene: TRBV28
j_gene: TRBJ2-3
CDR3aa: CASSPAGGTSTDTQYF
CDR3nt: TGTGCCAGCAGTCCGGCGGGGGGGACTAGCACAGATACGCAGTATTTT

d_gene: -
abundance: -
v_gene: TRBV7-3
j_gene: TRBJ1-5
CDR3aa: CASSETADQPQHF
CDR3nt: TGTGCCAGCAGCGAAACGGCGGATCAGCCCCAGCATTTT

d_gene: -
abundance: -
v_gene: TRBV24-1
j_gene: TRBJ2-1
CDR3aa: CATSDFRYNEQFF
CDR3nt: TGTGCCACCAGTGATTTTCGCTACAATGAGCAGTTCTTC

d_gene: TRBD2
abundance: -
v_gene: TRBV27
j_gene: TRBJ2-5
CDR3aa: CASSFSLAGWETQYF
CDR3nt: TGTGCCAGCAGTTTTAGTCTAGCGGGGTGGGAGACCCAGTACTTC

d_gene: -
abundance: -
v_gene: TRBV7-2
j_gene: TRBJ2-5
CDR3aa: CASTSGVGETQYF
CDR3nt: TGTGCCAGCACCTCGGGGGTTGGTGAGACCCAGTACTTC

d_gene: TRBD2
abundance: -
v_gene: TRBV5-1
j_gene: TRBJ2-3
CDR3aa: CASSLGGGAGTDTQYF
CDR3nt: TGCGCCAGCAGCTTGGGCGGGGGGGCCGGAACAGATACGCAGTATTTT

d_gene: TRBD1
abundance: -
v_gene: TRBV5-5
j_gene: TRBJ2-3
CDR3aa: CASSLFDRAGDTQYF
CDR3nt: TGTGCCAGCAGCTTGTTCGACAGGGCGGGAGATACGCAGTATTTT

d_gene: TRBD1
abundance: few
v_gene: TRBV5-4
j_gene: TRBJ1-1
CDR3aa: CASSLTGGSEAFF
CDR3nt: TGTGCCAGCAGCTTGACAGGGGGTTCTGAAGCTTTCTTT

d_gene: -
abundance: once
v_gene: TRBV12-3/TRBV12-4
j_gene: TRBJ2-1
CDR3aa: CASSSTAGEQFF
CDR3nt: TGTGCCAGCAGTTCGACAGCCGGTGAGCAGTTCTTC

d_gene: TRBD1
abundance: once
v_gene: TRBV5-4
j_gene: TRBJ1-2
CDR3aa: CASSSGTVDTGYTF
CDR3nt: TGTGCCAGCAGCTCCGGGACAGTGGATACTGGCTACACCTTC

d_gene: TRBD1
abundance: many
v_gene: TRBV2
j_gene: TRBJ1-6
CDR3aa: CASSVGTGPSSNSPLHF
CDR3nt: TGTGCCAGCAGTGTGGGGACAGGGCCGTCCTCAAATTCACCCCTCCACTTT

d_gene: TRBD1
abundance: -
v_gene: TRBV7-9
j_gene: TRBJ1-2
CDR3aa: CAYTGEAYYGYTF
CDR3nt: TGTGCCTATACAGGGGAGGCATACTATGGCTACACCTTC

d_gene: -
abundance: -
v_gene: TRBV6-2/TRBV6-3
j_gene: TRBJ1-5
CDR3aa: CASSLLRDQPQHF
CDR3nt: TGTGCCAGCAGCTTACTGCGTGATCAGCCCCAGCATTTT

d_gene: TRBD1
abundance: -
v_gene: TRBV7-9
j_gene: TRBJ2-1
CDR3aa: CASSLAGGAGNEQFF
CDR3nt: TGTGCCAGCAGCTTAGCAGGGGGCGCAGGAAATGAGCAGTTCTTC

d_gene: -
abundance: -
v_gene: TRBV3-1/TRBV3-2
j_gene: TRBJ2-7
CDR3aa: CASSPFFRGGEQYF
CDR3nt: TGTGCCAGCAGCCCGTTTTTTAGGGGCGGAGAGCAGTACTTC

d_gene: -
abundance: -
v_gene: TRBV5-1
j_gene: TRBJ1-1
CDR3aa: CASSLFRAAGTEAFF
CDR3nt: TGCGCCAGCAGCTTGTTTAGGGCAGCGGGCACTGAAGCTTTCTTT

d_gene: TRBD1
abundance: -
v_gene: TRBV19
j_gene: TRBJ1-5
CDR3aa: CASSITQGRGTHSNQPQHF
CDR3nt: TGTGCCAGTAGTATAACTCAGGGCAGGGGGACTCATAGCAATCAGCCCCAGCATTTT

d_gene: -
abundance: -
v_gene: TRBV11-3
j_gene: TRBJ2-2
CDR3aa: CASSLSQAGELFF
CDR3nt: TGTGCCAGCAGCTTATCTCAGGCCGGGGAGCTGTTTTTT

d_gene: TRBD1
abundance: -
v_gene: TRBV3-1/TRBV3-2
j_gene: TRBJ1-6
CDR3aa: CASSRRDSPLHF
CDR3nt: TGTGCCAGCAGCAGACGGGACAGCCCCCTCCACTTT

d_gene: -
abundance: few
v_gene: TRBV15
j_gene: TRBJ1-5
CDR3aa: CATSRDLGRGRAGQPQHF
CDR3nt: TGTGCCACCAGCAGAGATCTCGGGAGGGGAAGGGCCGGCCAGCCCCAGCATTTT

d_gene: TRBD1
abundance: -
v_gene: TRBV3-1/TRBV3-2
j_gene: TRBJ1-2
CDR3aa: CASSLRQGNNYGYTF
CDR3nt: TGTGCCAGCAGCCTCCGACAGGGTAACAACTATGGCTACACCTTC

d_gene: -
abundance: -
v_gene: TRBV7-9
j_gene: TRBJ1-2
CDR3aa: CASSRGELTAPPGGYTF
CDR3nt: TGTGCCAGCAGCCGCGGGGAACTGACTGCTCCCCCTGGGGGCTACACCTTC

d_gene: TRBD1
abundance: -
v_gene: TRBV7-2
j_gene: TRBJ2-5
CDR3aa: CASSARQGGETQYF
CDR3nt: TGTGCCAGCAGCGCCCGACAGGGTGGGGAGACCCAGTACTTC

d_gene: -
abundance: -
v_gene: TRBV6-4
j_gene: TRBJ1-1
CDR3aa: CASIPDIPLEAFF
CDR3nt: TGTGCCAGCATCCCCGACATTCCCCTTGAAGCTTTCTTT

d_gene: -
abundance: -
v_gene: TRBV6-5
j_gene: TRBJ1-1
CDR3aa: CASGRGSWYTEAFF
CDR3nt: TGTGCCAGCGGACGAGGGAGTTGGTACACTGAAGCTTTCTTT

d_gene: TRBD2
abundance: -
v_gene: TRBV6-1
j_gene: TRBJ2-5
CDR3aa: CASSEATSGQETQYF
CDR3nt: TGTGCCAGCAGTGAAGCCACTAGCGGCCAAGAGACCCAGTACTTC

d_gene: TRBD1
abundance: -
v_gene: TRBV24-1
j_gene: TRBJ1-2
CDR3aa: CATSDSRQGRGYTF
CDR3nt: TGTGCCACCAGTGATTCCAGACAGGGACGGGGCTACACCTTC

d_gene: -
abundance: -
v_gene: TRBV6-1
j_gene: TRBJ1-5
CDR3aa: CASSERQEDQPQHF
CDR3nt: TGTGCCAGCAGTGAACGACAGGAAGATCAGCCCCAGCATTTT

d_gene: TRBD1
abundance: few
v_gene: TRBV19
j_gene: TRBJ1-2
CDR3aa: CASKGTGGVVDYGYTF
CDR3nt: TGTGCCAGTAAAGGAACAGGGGGGGTGGTAGACTATGGCTACACCTTC

d_gene: TRBD1
abundance: -
v_gene: TRBV19
j_gene: TRBJ1-1
CDR3aa: CASSSAPRDRGPEAFF
CDR3nt: TGTGCCAGTAGTTCCGCCCCCCGGGACAGGGGGCCTGAAGCTTTCTTT

d_gene: -
abundance: -
v_gene: TRBV19
j_gene: TRBJ1-5
CDR3aa: CASQQGGNQPQHF
CDR3nt: TGTGCCAGTCAACAGGGAGGCAATCAGCCCCAGCATTTT

d_gene: TRBD1
abundance: -
v_gene: TRBV2
j_gene: TRBJ1-2
CDR3aa: CASIRDRAPDLNYGYTF
CDR3nt: TGTGCCAGCATAAGGGACAGGGCCCCAGACCTTAACTATGGCTACACCTTC

d_gene: -
abundance: -
v_gene: TRBV3-1/TRBV3-2
j_gene: TRBJ1-5
CDR3aa: CASSPGGARPQHF
CDR3nt: TGTGCCAGCAGCCCCGGAGGAGCGCGGCCCCAGCATTTT